This T cell receptor (beta chain) is from a study of T-cell reconstitution after alpha-beta-depleted transplantation in children. Using unique molecular identifiers, the investigators prepared the TCRbeta library. One entry per CDR3 protein, called by TCRdb with MiXCR from the PCR reads. There are about 610,000 distinct CDR3 sequences in the sample; 10% occur only once, and about 4% lies in the top ten. This clonotype has a count of ten or more. Trimming took off 0 bases at V and 4 bases at J, with 16 bases between the two ends. Germline loops: CDR1 LGHNA, CDR2 YSLEER. CDR3 length: 16 residues. The chain links TRBV4-3 to TRBJ2-7; possibly TRBD1 for D (8 bases). This clonotype originated in a human donor who donated a stem cell graft to a child with acute myeloid leukemia. The sequencing here drew on PBMCs from the stem cell graft donor, taken from the stem cell graft. CDR3 in amino acids: CASSQEVDRGGYEQYF. The CDR3 DNA is TGCGCCAGCAGCCAAGAAGTCGACAGGGGAGGGTACGAGCAGTACTTC.